This paragraph reports one T cell receptor beta chain. Looked up from germline, CDR1 is KGHDR and CDR2 is SFDVKD. The CDR3 is 20 residues long. The ends lost 4 bases at V and 1 base at J; junction bases unmatched: 18. In the original processing: Estimation of nucleated cell counts was performed using reference gene primer amplification. Libraries were prepared by immunoSEQ multiplex PCR; TCRdb keeps only in-frame clonotypes and omits some of them. V and J calls and clone size follow that table, whereas D and trimming were derived from the DNA. In the table there are 55,000 to 70,000 clones, 65% to 85% of which are singletons. These data belong to a study of blood T cell repertoires in COVID-19. Study-level information: The United States, Italy and Spain provided the acute and convalescent COVID-19 samples.

This clonotype was sampled from a man between 60 and 75 years old with acute or convalescent COVID-19. The sample taken for sequencing was peripheral blood. V and J are TRBV24-1 and TRBJ2-3; 8 bases align to TRBD1. DNA of the CDR3: TGTGCCACCAGTGACATCCATCCATCCAGGGGGCAACTCCGCACAGATACGCAGTATTTT. Translated: CATSDIHPSRGQLRTDTQYF.